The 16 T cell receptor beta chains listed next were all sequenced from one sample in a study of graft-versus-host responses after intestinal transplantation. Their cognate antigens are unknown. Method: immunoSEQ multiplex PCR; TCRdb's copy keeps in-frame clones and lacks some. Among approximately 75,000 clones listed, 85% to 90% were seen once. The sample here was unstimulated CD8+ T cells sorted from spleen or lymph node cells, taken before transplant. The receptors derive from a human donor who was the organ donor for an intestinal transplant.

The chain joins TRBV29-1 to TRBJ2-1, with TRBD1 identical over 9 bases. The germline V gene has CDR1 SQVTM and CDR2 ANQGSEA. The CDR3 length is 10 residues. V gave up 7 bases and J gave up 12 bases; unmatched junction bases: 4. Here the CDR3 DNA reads TGCAGCGCCACAGGGGGCGGGCAGTTCTTC. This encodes CSATGGGQFF.

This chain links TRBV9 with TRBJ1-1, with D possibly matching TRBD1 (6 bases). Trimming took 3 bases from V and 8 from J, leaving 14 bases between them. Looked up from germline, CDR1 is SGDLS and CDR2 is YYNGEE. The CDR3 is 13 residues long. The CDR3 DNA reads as TGTGCCAGCAGCGCCTCAGGGGAGCAGGAAGCTTTCTTT. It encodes CASSASGEQEAFF.

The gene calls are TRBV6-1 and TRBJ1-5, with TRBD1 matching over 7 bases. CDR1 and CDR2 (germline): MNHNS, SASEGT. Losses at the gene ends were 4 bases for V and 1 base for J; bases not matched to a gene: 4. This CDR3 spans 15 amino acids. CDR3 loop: CASSADRESNQPQHF. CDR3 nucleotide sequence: TGTGCCAGCAGTGCCGACAGGGAAAGCAATCAGCCCCAGCATTTT.

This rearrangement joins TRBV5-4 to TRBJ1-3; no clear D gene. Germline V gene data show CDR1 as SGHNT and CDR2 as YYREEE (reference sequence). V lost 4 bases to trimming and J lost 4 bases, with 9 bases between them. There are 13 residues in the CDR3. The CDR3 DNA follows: TGTGCCAGCAGCCCTATCTCAGGAAACACCATATATTTT. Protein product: CASSPISGNTIYF.

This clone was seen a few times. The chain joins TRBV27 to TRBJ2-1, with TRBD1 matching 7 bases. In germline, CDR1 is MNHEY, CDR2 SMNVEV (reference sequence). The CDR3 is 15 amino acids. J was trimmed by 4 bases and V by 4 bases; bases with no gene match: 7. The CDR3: CASSSGQVFYNEQFF. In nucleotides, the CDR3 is TGTGCCAGCAGTTCTGGACAGGTATTTTACAATGAGCAGTTCTTC.

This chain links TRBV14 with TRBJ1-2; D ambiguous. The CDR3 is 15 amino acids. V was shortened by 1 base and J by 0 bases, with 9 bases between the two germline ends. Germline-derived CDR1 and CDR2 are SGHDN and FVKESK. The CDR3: CASSQAVTPNYGYTF. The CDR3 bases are TGTGCCAGCAGCCAAGCGGTCACCCCTAACTATGGCTACACCTTC.

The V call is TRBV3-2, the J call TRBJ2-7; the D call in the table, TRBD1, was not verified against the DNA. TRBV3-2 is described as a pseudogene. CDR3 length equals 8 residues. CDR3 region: CARGEQYV. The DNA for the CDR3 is TGTGCCAGGGGCGAGCAGTACGTC.

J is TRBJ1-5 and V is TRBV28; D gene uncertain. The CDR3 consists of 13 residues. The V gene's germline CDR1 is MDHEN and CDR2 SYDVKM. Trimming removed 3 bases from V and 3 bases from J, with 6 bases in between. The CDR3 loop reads CASSLGHNQPQHF. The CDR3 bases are TGTGCCAGCAGTTTGGGCCACAATCAGCCCCAGCATTTT. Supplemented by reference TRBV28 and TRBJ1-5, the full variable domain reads DVKVTQSSRYLVKRTGEKVFLECVQDMDHENMFWYRQDPGLGLRLIYFSYDVKMKEKGDIPEGYSVSREKKERFSLILESASTNQTSMYLCASSLGHNQPQHFGDGTRLSIL.

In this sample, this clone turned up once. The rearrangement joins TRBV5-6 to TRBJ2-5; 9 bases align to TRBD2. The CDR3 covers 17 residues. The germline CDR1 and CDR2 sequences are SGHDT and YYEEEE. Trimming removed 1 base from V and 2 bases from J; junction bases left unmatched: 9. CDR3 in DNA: TGTGCCAGCAGCTTGAGTGTGAGCGGGGGGTCACAAGAGACCCAGTACTTC. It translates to CASSLSVSGGSQETQYF.

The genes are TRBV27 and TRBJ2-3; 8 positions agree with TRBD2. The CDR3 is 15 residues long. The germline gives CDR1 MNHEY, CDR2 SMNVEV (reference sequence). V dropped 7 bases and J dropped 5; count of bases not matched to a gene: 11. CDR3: CASTPRGGLGDTQYF. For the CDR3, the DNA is TGTGCCAGCACCCCCCGGGGGGGCCTTGGAGATACGCAGTATTTT.

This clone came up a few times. As DNA, the CDR3 is TGTGCCAGCAGTTTGAGGGACCGACAGGGGTTGTCAGATACGCAGTATTTT. This sequence encodes CASSLRDRQGLSDTQYF. This chain uses TRBV28 with TRBJ2-3; 8 positions match TRBD1. Trimming at V came to 3 bases and at J to 4 bases, leaving 12 bases not matched to a gene. The germline gives CDR1 MDHEN, CDR2 SYDVKM. The CDR3 sequence is 17 residues long.

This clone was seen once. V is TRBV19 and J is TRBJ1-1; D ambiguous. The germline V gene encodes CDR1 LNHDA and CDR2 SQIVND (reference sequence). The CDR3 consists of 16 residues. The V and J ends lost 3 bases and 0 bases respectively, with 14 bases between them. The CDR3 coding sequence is TGTGCCAGTAGTATGGGAGTCGGGTTTATGAACACTGAAGCTTTCTTT. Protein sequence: CASSMGVGFMNTEAFF.

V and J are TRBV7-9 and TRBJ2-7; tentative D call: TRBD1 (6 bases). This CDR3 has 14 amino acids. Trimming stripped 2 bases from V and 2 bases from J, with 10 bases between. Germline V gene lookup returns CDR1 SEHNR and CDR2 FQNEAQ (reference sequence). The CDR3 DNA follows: TGTGCCAGCAGCTTAAAGGGACAAGCCTACGAGCAGTACGTC. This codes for CASSLKGQAYEQYV.

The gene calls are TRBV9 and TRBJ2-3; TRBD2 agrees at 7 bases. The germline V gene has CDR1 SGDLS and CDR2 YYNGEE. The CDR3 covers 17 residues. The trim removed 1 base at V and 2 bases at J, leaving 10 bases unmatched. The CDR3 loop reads CASSVYDPGGLTDTQYF. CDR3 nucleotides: TGTGCCAGCAGCGTATACGATCCGGGGGGACTCACAGATACGCAGTATTTT.

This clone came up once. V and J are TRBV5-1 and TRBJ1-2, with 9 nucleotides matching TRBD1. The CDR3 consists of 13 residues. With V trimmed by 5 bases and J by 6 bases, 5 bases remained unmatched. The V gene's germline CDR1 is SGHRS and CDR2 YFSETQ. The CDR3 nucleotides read TGCGCCAGCAGGGTTACAGGGGGCGATGGCTACACCTTC. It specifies CASRVTGGDGYTF.

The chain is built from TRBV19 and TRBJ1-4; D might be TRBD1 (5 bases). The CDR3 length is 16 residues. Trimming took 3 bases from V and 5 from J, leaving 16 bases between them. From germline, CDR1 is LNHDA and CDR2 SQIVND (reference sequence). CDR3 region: CASSIDLQGGNEKLFF. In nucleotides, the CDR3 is TGTGCCAGTAGTATTGATTTGCAGGGAGGGAATGAAAAACTGTTTTTT.